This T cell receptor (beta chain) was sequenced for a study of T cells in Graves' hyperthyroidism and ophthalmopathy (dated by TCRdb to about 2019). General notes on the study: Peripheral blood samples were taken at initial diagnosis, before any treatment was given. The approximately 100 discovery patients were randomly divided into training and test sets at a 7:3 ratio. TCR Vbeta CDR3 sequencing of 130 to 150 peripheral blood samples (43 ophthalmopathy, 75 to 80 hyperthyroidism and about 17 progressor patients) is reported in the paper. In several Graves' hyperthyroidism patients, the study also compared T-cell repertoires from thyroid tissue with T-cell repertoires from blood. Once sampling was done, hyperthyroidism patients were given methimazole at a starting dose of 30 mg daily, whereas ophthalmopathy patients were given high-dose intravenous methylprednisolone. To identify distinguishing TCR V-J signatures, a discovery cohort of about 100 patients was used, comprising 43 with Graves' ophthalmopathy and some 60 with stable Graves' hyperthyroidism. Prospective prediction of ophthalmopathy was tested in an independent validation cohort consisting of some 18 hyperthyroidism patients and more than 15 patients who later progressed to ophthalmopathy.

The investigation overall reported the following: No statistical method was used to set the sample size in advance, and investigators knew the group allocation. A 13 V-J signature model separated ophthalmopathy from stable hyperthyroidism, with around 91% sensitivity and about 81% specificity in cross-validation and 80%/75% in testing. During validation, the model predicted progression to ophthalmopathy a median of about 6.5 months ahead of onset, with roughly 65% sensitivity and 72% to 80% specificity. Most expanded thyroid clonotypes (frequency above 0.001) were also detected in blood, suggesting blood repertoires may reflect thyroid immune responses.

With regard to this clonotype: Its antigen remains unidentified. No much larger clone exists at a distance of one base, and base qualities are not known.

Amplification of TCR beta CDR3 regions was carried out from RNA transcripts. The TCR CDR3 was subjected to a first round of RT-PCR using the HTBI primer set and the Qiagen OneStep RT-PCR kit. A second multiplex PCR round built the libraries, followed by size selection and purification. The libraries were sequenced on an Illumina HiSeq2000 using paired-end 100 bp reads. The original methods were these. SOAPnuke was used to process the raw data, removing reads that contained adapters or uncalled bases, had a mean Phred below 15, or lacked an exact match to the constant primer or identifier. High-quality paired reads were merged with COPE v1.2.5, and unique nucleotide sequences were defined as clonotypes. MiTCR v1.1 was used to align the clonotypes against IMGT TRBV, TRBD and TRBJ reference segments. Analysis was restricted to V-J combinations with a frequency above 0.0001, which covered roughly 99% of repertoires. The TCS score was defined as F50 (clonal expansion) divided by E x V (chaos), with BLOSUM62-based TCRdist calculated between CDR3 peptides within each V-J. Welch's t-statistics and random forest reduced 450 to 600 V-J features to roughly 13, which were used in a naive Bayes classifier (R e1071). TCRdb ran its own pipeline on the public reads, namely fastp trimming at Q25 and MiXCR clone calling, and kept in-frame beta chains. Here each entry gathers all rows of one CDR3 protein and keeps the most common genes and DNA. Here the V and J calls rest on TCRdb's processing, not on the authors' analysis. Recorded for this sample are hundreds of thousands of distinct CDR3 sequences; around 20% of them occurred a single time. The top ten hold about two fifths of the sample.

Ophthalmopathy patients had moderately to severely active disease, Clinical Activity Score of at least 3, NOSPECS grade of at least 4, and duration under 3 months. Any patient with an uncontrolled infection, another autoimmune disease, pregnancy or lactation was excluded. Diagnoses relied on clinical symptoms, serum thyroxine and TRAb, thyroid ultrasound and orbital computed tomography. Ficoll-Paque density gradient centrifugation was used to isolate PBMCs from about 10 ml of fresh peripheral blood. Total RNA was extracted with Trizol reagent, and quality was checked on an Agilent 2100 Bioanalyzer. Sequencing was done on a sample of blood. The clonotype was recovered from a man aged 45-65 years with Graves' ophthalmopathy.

CDR3 reads: CSAFLGGGRYEQYF. The sequenced DNA: TGCAGTGCTTTCTTGGGGGGAGGACGATACGAGCAGTACTTC. The V and J genes are TRBV20-1 and TRBJ2-7, with TRBD2 perhaps the D gene, on 6 matching bases. Trimming removed 5 bases from V and 4 bases from J, leaving 18 bases between the germline ends. CDR1 and CDR2 are read off the germline V gene (reference sequence) as DFQATT and SNEGSKA. CDR3 length: 14 amino acids, cysteine to phenylalanine. Only CDR3 DNA is held: 42 bases, read in frame from base 1.